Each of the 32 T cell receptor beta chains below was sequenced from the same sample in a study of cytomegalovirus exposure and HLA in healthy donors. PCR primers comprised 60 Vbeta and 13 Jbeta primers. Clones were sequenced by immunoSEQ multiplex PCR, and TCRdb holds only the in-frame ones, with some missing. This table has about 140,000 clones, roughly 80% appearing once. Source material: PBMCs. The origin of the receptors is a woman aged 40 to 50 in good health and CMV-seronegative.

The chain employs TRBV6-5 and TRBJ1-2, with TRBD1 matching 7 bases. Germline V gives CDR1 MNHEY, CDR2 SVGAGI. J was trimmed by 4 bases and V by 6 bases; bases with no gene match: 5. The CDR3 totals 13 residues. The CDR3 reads CASRADRFYGYTF. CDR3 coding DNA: TGTGCCAGCAGGGCGGACAGGTTCTATGGCTACACCTTC.

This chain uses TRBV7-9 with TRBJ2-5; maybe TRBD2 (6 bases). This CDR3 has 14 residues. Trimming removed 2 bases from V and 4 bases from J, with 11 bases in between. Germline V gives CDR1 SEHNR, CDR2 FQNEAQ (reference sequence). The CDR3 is CASSLSAGRETQYF. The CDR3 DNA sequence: TGTGCCAGCAGCTTATCTGCGGGGAGAGAGACCCAGTACTTC.

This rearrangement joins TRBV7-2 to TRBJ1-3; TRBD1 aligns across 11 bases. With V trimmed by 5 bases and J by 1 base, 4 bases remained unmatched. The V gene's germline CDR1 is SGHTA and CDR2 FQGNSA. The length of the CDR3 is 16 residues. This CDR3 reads CASSPRDRGSGNTIYF. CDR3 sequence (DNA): TGTGCCAGCAGCCCGAGGGACAGGGGGTCTGGAAACACCATATATTTT.

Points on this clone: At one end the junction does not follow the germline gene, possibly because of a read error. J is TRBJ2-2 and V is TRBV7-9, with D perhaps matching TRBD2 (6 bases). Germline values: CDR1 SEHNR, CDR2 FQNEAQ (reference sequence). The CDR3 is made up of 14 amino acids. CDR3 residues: CSSSLGGNTGELFF. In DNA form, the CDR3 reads TGTTCCAGCAGCTTGGGGGGGAACACCGGGGAGCTGTTTTTT.

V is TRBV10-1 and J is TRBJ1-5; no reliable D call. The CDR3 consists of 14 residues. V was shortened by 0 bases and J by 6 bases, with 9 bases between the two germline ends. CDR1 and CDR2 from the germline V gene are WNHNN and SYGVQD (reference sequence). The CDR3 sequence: CASSESSEGQPQHF. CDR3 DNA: TGCGCCAGCAGTGAGTCGTCAGAGGGTCAGCCCCAGCATTTT.

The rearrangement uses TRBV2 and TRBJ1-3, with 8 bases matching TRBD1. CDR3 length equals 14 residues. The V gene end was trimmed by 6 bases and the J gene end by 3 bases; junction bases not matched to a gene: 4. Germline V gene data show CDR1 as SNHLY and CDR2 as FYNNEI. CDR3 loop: CASRGQAFGNTIYF. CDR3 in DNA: TGTGCCAGCAGGGGACAGGCGTTTGGAAACACCATATATTTT.

The DNA for the CDR3 is TGCGCCAGCAGTGATCGGGGAATTCAGCCCCAGCATTTT. It is translated as CASSDRGIQPQHF. The chain employs TRBV10-2 and TRBJ1-5; D gene unclear. Germline V gives CDR1 WSHSY, CDR2 SAAADI. V dropped 3 bases and J dropped 6 bases, with 9 bases sitting between them. CDR3 length: 13 residues.

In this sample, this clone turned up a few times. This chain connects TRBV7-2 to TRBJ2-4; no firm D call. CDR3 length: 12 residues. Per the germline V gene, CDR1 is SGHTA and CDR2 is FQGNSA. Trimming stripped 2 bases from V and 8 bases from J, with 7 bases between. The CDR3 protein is CASSLNSDIQYF. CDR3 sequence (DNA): TGTGCCAGCAGCTTAAACTCTGACATTCAGTACTTC.

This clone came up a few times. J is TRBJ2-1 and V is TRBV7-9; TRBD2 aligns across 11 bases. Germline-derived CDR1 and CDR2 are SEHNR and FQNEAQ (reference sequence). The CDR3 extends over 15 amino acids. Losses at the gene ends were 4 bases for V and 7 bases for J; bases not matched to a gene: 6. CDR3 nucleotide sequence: TGTGCCAGCAGCTCTCCTAGCGGGGGGTTAAATGAGCAGTTCTTC. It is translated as CASSSPSGGLNEQFF.

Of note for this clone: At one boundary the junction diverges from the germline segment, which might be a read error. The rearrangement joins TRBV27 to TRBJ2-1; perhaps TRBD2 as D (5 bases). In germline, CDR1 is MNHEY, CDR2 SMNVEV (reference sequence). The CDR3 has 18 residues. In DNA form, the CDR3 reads TGTGCCAGCAGTCCCCGCCCTTGGGAGCGTGGCTCCCACAATGAGCAGTTCTTC. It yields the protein CASSPRPWERGSHNEQFF.

CDR3 nucleotides: TGTGCCTGGAGACATCCAGGGGGAAATCAGCCCCAGCATTTT. Translating gives CAWRHPGGNQPQHF. The chain recombines TRBV30 with TRBJ1-5, with 7 bases identical to TRBD1. Trimming cost V 3 bases and J 4 bases; bases outside gene matches: 6. Germline CDR1 reads GTSNPN; CDR2 reads SVGIG (reference sequence). This CDR3 contains 14 residues.

CDR3 DNA: TGCGCCAGCAGCCAAAAAGTGACTAGCGCCCGCACAGATACGCAGTATTTT. Protein product: CASSQKVTSARTDTQYF. This sequence joins TRBV4-1 and TRBJ2-3; the match to TRBD2 covers 8 bases. V gave up 2 bases and J gave up 1 base; unmatched junction bases: 8. CDR3 length equals 17 residues. Germline CDR1 and CDR2: MGHRA and YSYEKL.

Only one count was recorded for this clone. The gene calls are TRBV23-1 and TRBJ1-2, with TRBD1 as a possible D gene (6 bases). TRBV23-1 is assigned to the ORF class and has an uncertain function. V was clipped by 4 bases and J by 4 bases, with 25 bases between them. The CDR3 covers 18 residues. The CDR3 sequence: CASSLQGQQRAVSYGYTF. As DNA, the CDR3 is TGCGCCAGCAGTCTTCAGGGGCAGCAAAGGGCGGTTAGCTATGGCTACACCTTC.

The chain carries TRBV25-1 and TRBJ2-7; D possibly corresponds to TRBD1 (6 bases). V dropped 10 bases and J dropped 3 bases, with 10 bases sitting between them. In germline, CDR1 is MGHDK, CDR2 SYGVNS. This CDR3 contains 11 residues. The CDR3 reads CATSGVYEQYF. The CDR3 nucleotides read TGTGCCACCTCAGGGGTCTACGAGCAGTACTTC.

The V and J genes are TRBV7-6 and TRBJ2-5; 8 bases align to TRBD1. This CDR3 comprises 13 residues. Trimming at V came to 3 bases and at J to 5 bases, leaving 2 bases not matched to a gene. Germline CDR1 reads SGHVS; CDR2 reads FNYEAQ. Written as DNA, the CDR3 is TGTGCCAGCAGCTTGAGGACAGGGGAGACCCAGTACTTC. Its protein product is CASSLRTGETQYF. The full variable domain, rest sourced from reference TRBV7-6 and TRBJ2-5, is GAGVSQSPRYKVTKRGQDVALRCDPISGHVSLYWYRQALGQGPEFLTYFNYEAQQDKSGLPNDRFSAERPEGSISTLTIQRTEQRDSAMYRCASSLRTGETQYFGPGTRLLVL.

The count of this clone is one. CDR3 DNA: TGCGCCAGCAGCTTGGGACCAGGGGCTTTGTATGGCTACACCTTC. Its protein is CASSLGPGALYGYTF. The V call is TRBV5-1, the J call TRBJ1-2; a weak D match, TRBD1 (6 bases). This CDR3 region has 15 residues. V was trimmed by 0 bases and J by 5 bases, leaving 14 bases between them. The V gene's germline CDR1 is SGHRS and CDR2 YFSETQ.

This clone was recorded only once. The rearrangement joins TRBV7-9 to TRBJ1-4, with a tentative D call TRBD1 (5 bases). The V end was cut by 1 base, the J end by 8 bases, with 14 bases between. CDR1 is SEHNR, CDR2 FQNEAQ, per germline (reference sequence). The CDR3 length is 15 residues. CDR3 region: CASSLVGGSQEKLFF. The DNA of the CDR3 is TGTGCCAGCAGCTTAGTGGGGGGTTCACAGGAAAAACTGTTTTTT.

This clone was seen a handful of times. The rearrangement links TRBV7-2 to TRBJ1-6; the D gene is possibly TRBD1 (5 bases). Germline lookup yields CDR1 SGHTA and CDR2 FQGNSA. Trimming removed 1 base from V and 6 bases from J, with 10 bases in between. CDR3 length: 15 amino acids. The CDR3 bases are TGTGCCAGCAGCTTAGTAGTGGGGGGTAATTCACCCCTCCACTTT. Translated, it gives CASSLVVGGNSPLHF.

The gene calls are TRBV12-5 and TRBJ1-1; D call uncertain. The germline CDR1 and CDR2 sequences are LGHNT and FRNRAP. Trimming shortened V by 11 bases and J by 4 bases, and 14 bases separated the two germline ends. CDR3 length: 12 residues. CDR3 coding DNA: TGTGCTCAAGCGAGGGCGAGCACTGAAGCTTTCTTT. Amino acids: CAQARASTEAFF.

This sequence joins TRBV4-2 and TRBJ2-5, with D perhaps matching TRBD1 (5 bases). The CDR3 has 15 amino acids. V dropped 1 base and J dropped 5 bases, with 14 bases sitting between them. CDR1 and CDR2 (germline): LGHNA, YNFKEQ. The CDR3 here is CASSQGKGMSETQYF. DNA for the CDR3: TGTGCCAGCAGCCAAGGCAAGGGGATGAGCGAGACCCAGTACTTC.

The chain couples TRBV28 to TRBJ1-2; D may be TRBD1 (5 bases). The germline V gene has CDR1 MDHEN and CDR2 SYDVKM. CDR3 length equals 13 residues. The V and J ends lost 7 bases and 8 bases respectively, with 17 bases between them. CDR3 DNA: TGTGCCAGCACCTTAAGTTGGGGCTGGGGCTACACCTTC. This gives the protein CASTLSWGWGYTF.

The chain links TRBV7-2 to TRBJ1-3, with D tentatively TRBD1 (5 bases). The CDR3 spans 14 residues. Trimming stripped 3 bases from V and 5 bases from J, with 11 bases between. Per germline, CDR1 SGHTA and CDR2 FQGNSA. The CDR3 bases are TGTGCCAGCAGCTTGGGCAGGGATAGAAACACCATATATTTT. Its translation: CASSLGRDRNTIYF.

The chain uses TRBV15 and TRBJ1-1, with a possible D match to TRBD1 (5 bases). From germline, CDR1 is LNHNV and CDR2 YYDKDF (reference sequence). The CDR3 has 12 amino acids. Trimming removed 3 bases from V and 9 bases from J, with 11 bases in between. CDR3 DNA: TGTGCCACCAGCAGGGACACGAATAAAGCTTTCTTT. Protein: CATSRDTNKAFF.

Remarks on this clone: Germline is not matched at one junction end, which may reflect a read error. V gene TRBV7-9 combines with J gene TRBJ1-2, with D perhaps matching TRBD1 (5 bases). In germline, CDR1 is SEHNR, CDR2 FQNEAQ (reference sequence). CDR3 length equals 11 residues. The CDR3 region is CSSSLGGGKTF. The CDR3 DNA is TGTTCCAGCAGCTTGGGCGGGGGAAAGACCTTC.

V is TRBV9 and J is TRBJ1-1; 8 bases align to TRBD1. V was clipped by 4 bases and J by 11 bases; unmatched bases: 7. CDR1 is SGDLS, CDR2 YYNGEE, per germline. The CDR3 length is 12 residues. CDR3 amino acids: CASSSRTGPAFF. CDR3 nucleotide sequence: TGTGCCAGCAGCTCAAGGACAGGGCCCGCTTTCTTT.

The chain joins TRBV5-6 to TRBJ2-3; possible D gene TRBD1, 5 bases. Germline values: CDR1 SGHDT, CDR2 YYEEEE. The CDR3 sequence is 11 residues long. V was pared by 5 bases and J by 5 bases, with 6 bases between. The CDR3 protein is CASRGEDTQYF. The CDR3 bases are TGTGCCAGCAGAGGGGAAGATACGCAGTATTTT. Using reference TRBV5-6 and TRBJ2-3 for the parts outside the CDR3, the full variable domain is DAGVTQSPTHLIKTRGQQVTLRCSPKSGHDTVSWYQQALGQGPQFIFQYYEEEERQRGNFPDRFSGHQFPNYSSELNVNALLLGDSALYLCASRGEDTQYFGPGTRLTVL.

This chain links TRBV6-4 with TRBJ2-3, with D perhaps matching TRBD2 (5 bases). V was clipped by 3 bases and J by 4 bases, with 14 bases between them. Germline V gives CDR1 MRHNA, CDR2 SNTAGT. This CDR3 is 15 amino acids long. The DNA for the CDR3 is TGTGCCAGCAGTGATGACCCCGCCGGGGCAGATACGCAGTATTTT. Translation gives CASSDDPAGADTQYF.

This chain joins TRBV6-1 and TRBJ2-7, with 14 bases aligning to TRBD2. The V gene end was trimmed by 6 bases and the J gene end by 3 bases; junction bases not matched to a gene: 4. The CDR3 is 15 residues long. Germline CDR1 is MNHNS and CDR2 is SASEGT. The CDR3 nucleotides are TGTGCCAGCAGGGGGACTAGCGGGAGTAACTACGAGCAGTACTTC. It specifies CASRGTSGSNYEQYF.

This chain's CDR3 is CASRHGPPFGLPPYEQYF. The DNA for the CDR3 is TGTGCCAGCAGGCACGGCCCGCCATTCGGACTTCCTCCCTACGAGCAGTACTTC. V and J are TRBV21-1 and TRBJ2-7; the table gives TRBD2 as D, unverified against the DNA. TRBV21-1 is deemed a pseudogene. CDR3 length: 18 residues.

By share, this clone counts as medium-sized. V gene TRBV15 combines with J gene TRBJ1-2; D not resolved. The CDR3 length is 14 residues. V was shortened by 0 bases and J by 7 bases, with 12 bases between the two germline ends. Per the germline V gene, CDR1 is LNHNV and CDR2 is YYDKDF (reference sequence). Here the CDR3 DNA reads TGTGCCACCAGCAGAGAACATGAAGTGGCTGGCTACACCTTC. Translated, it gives CATSREHEVAGYTF.

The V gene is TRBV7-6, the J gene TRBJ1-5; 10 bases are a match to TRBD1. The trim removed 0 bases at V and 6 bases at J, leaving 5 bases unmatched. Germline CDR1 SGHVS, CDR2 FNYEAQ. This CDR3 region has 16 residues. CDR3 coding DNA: TGTGCCAGCAGCTTAGCGGCCGGGACAGGGGTTCAGCCCCAGCATTTT. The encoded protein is CASSLAAGTGVQPQHF.

The CDR3 DNA reads as TGCGCCAGCAGCCAAGGCACAGGACGAAATGAAAAACTGTTTTTT. As protein: CASSQGTGRNEKLFF. The genes are TRBV4-3 and TRBJ1-4; maybe TRBD1 (5 bases). Germline CDR1 LGHNA, CDR2 YSLEER. The CDR3 is 15 amino acids. Trimming took off 1 base at V and 5 bases at J, with 11 bases between the two ends.